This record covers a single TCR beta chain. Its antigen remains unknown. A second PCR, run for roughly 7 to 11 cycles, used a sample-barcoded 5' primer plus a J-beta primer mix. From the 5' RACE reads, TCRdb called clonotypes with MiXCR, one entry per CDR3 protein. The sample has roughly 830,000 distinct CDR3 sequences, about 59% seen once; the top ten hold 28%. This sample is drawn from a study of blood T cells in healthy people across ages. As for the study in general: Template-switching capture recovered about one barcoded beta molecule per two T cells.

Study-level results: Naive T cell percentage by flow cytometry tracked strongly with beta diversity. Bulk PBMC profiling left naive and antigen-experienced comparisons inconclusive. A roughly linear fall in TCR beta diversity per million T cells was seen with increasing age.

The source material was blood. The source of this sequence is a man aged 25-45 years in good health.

The CDR3 is CASRQGAREGYTF. DNA of the CDR3: TGTGCCAGCAGACAGGGGGCCAGGGAAGGCTACACCTTC. This chain links TRBV2 with TRBJ1-2, with TRBD1 matching over 9 bases. The ends lost 6 bases at V and 8 bases at J; junction bases unmatched: 7. The CDR3 loop spans 13 amino acids. The germline gives CDR1 SNHLY, CDR2 FYNNEI.